A selection of T cell receptor beta chains follows, all from one sample in a study of a mutant IDH1 vaccine in newly diagnosed glioma. TCRdb keeps only in-frame clones here, not all; method: immunoSEQ multiplex PCR. In the table there are about 74,000 clones, about 88% of which are singletons. Antigen specificity for these receptors is unknown. Sequences were derived from PBMCs, sampled from a glioma patient whose treatment included an IDH1 peptide vaccine. These receptors came from a man aged 25 to 45 with glioma. CDR3s include the opening cysteine and the closing phenylalanine or tryptophan. Each record gives: J gene, clone size, D gene, V gene, CDR3 protein, CDR3 DNA. D genes are given only for firm matches. The size field is filled for only some rows; it gives once, few, many or a size class.

TRBJ2-7,-,-,TRBV21-1,CASSKIHSQGYNYEQYF,TGTGCCAGCAGTAAAATCCATTCCCAGGGCTACAACTACGAGCAGTACTTC
TRBJ1-2,-,TRBD1,TRBV5-1,CASSLPGTGGAGYTF,TGCGCCAGCAGCTTGCCGGGGACAGGGGGCGCTGGCTACACCTTC
TRBJ1-1,-,-,TRBV19,CASRNWGTANTEAFF,TGTGCCAGTCGGAACTGGGGGACTGCCAACACTGAAGCTTTCTTT
TRBJ1-3,once,-,TRBV2,CASSVGANSGNTIYF,TGTGCCAGCAGTGTAGGAGCTAACTCTGGAAACACCATATATTTT
TRBJ1-1,-,TRBD1,TRBV20-1,CSATGGPEAFF,TGCAGTGCAACAGGGGGCCCTGAAGCTTTCTTT
TRBJ1-2,-,TRBD1,TRBV7-2,CASSHKGQDSGGYTF,TGTGCCAGCAGCCATAAAGGACAGGACTCGGGGGGCTACACCTTC
TRBJ2-7,-,-,TRBV19,CASGTYEQYF,TGTGCCAGTGGGACCTACGAGCAGTACTTC
TRBJ1-4,-,-,TRBV30,CAAGPATNEKLFF,TGTGCCGCAGGACCCGCAACTAATGAAAAACTGTTTTTT
TRBJ2-7,-,-,TRBV18,CASSPPGSVSYEQYF,TGTGCCAGCTCACCCCCCGGGTCCGTTTCCTACGAGCAGTACTTC
TRBJ1-3,-,-,TRBV7-2,CAENSGNTIYF,TGTGCGGAAAACTCTGGAAACACCATATATTTT
TRBJ2-7,-,TRBD2,TRBV7-9,CASSLVAAGGPNEQYF,TGTGCCAGCAGCTTAGTAGCAGCGGGAGGGCCCAACGAGCAGTACTTC
TRBJ2-1,-,-,TRBV5-1,CASSLGVHPEQFF,TGCGCCAGCAGCTTGGGCGTGCACCCTGAGCAGTTCTTC
TRBJ1-4,-,-,TRBV4-2,CASSQEDEKLFF,TGTGCCAGCAGCCAAGAGGATGAAAAACTGTTTTTT
TRBJ2-5,few,-,TRBV7-2,CASSLSLGETQYF,TGTGCCAGCAGCTTAAGCCTGGGAGAGACCCAGTACTTC
TRBJ1-1,few,-,TRBV19,CASTLSWREDEAFF,TGTGCCAGTACCCTTTCATGGAGGGAGGATGAAGCTTTCTTT
TRBJ2-7,-,-,TRBV30,CAWSVKGVYEQYF,TGTGCCTGGAGTGTAAAAGGTGTCTACGAGCAGTACTTC
TRBJ1-1,-,-,TRBV6-1,CASSEGLNTEAFF,TGTGCCAGCAGTGAAGGGTTGAACACTGAAGCTTTCTTT
TRBJ2-1,-,TRBD2,TRBV7-9,CASRGGSGRGYNEQFF,TGTGCCAGCAGAGGTGGGAGCGGGAGGGGATACAATGAGCAGTTCTTC
TRBJ2-6,-,-,TRBV6-5,CASSRDSGANVLTF,TGTGCCAGCAGCCGGGACTCTGGGGCCAACGTCCTGACTTTC
TRBJ2-4,-,-,TRBV19,CASSIGQPTLKNIQYF,TGTGCCAGTAGTATTGGTCAGCCCACTCTTAAAAACATTCAGTACTTC
TRBJ2-2,-,-,TRBV2,CASSEVRGVGELFF,TGTGCCAGCAGTGAAGTCAGGGGAGTCGGGGAGCTGTTTTTT
TRBJ1-2,-,TRBD1,TRBV4-3,CASSQTRTGKYGYTF,TGCGCCAGCAGCCAAACCCGGACAGGGAAGTATGGCTACACCTTC
TRBJ1-1,-,-,TRBV1,CTSSQGGGTEAFF,TGCACCAGCAGCCAGGGGGGAGGGACTGAAGCTTTCTTT
TRBJ1-1,few,-,TRBV15,CATSRIQEMAFF,TGTGCCACCAGCAGGATCCAGGAAATGGCTTTCTTT
TRBJ1-2,-,TRBD1,TRBV2,CAINQGAGYGYTF,TGTGCCATAAATCAGGGGGCGGGCTATGGCTACACCTTC
TRBJ1-5,few,-,TRBV29-1,CSADTGSGQPQHF,TGCAGCGCCGATACAGGTTCCGGGCAGCCCCAGCATTTT
TRBJ2-1,-,TRBD1,TRBV5-1,CASSLPGQGAREQFF,TGCGCCAGCAGCTTGCCGGGACAGGGGGCGCGTGAGCAGTTCTTC
TRBJ2-3,-,-,TRBV6-6,CASSYQGLDTQYF,TGTGCCAGCAGTTACCAGGGATTAGATACGCAGTATTTT
TRBJ1-1,-,TRBD1,TRBV29-1,CSVLDREVYSEAFF,TGCAGCGTCCTGGACAGGGAGGTCTATTCGGAAGCTTTCTTT
TRBJ1-6,-,-,TRBV5-4,CASSFGGRDGNSPLHF,TGTGCCAGCAGCTTCGGCGGCAGGGACGGGAATTCACCCCTCCACTTT
TRBJ2-7,-,-,TRBV5-1,CASTLTGSSYEQYF,TGCGCCAGCACCCTAACCGGGTCCTCCTACGAGCAGTACTTC
TRBJ2-5,-,-,TRBV5-4,CASSPETAAETQYF,TGTGCCAGCAGCCCAGAGACAGCCGCCGAGACCCAGTACTTC
TRBJ2-7,-,TRBD2,TRBV13,CASSTRASGGNEQYF,TGTGCCAGCAGCACAAGGGCTAGCGGGGGGAACGAGCAGTACTTC
TRBJ1-5,few,-,TRBV2,CASSLRRLNQPQHF,TGTGCCAGCAGCCTTCGACGGCTCAATCAGCCCCAGCATTTT
TRBJ1-2,-,-,TRBV5-1,CASADQGYYGYTF,TGCGCCAGCGCAGATCAGGGATACTATGGCTACACCTTC
TRBJ1-2,-,-,TRBV6-5,CASSYSRKGERYTF,TGTGCCAGCAGTTACTCGAGGAAAGGGGAACGCTACACCTTC
TRBJ1-3,-,TRBD1,TRBV5-1,CASSLTPEDRVHTIYF,TGCGCCAGCAGCTTGACCCCGGAGGACAGGGTGCACACCATATATTTT
TRBJ2-5,-,-,TRBV5-1,CASSLIETDQETQYF,TGCGCCAGCAGCTTGATTGAGACAGATCAAGAGACCCAGTACTTC
TRBJ2-7,-,TRBD2,TRBV10-1,CAGWTSGGCEQYF,TGCGCCGGATGGACTAGCGGGGGTTGCGAGCAGTACTTC
TRBJ2-1,-,TRBD2,TRBV7-9,CASSPGLAGVGNEQFF,TGTGCCAGCAGCCCTGGTCTAGCGGGGGTGGGTAATGAGCAGTTCTTC
TRBJ2-2,-,-,TRBV7-3,CASSPRGGPDTGELFF,TGTGCCAGCAGCCCCCGAGGAGGTCCTGACACCGGGGAGCTGTTTTTT
TRBJ1-3,-,-,TRBV7-9,CASSSNPEPDGNTIYF,TGTGCCAGCAGCTCCAACCCCGAACCGGACGGAAACACCATATATTTT
TRBJ2-3,-,TRBD2,TRBV10-3,CAISESGSGGRGDTQYF,TGTGCCATCAGTGAGTCGGGTTCGGGGGGGCGTGGAGATACGCAGTATTTT
TRBJ1-2,-,-,TRBV6-1,CASSEGRGMDGYTF,TGTGCCAGCAGTGAAGGGAGAGGGATGGATGGCTACACCTTC
TRBJ1-2,-,-,TRBV7-9,CASSQQGSYGYTF,TGTGCCAGCAGCCAACAGGGTAGCTATGGCTACACCTTC
TRBJ1-3,once,-,TRBV6-6,CATSDAGRSGNTIYF,TGTGCCACCTCGGACGCCGGGAGATCTGGAAACACCATATATTTT
TRBJ2-7,-,TRBD2,TRBV28,CASSFLAISGISYEQYF,TGTGCCAGCAGTTTCCTAGCGATTAGCGGGATCTCCTACGAGCAGTACTTC
TRBJ1-2,-,TRBD1,TRBV10-2,CASSTGTGIGYGYTF,TGCGCCAGCAGTACCGGGACAGGGATTGGCTATGGCTACACCTTC
TRBJ2-1,-,-,TRBV7-3,CASSLTSGNNEQFF,TGTGCCAGCAGCTTAACCAGCGGCAATAATGAGCAGTTCTTC
TRBJ2-2,-,-,TRBV10-2,CASHPGGGFGELFF,TGCGCCAGCCACCCGGGCGGAGGTTTCGGGGAGCTGTTTTTT
TRBJ2-2,-,-,TRBV30,CAWSARFQMTGELFF,TGTGCCTGGAGTGCACGCTTCCAAATGACCGGGGAGCTGTTTTTT
TRBJ1-2,-,-,TRBV5-1,CASSLGRTGNGYTF,TGCGCCAGCAGCTTGGGGCGGACGGGCAATGGCTACACCTTC
TRBJ1-2,-,TRBD1,TRBV5-4,CASRLTGRGYGYTF,TGTGCCAGCAGGTTGACAGGGAGAGGCTATGGCTACACCTTC
TRBJ2-3,few,TRBD2,TRBV27,CASSWRGTFTDTQYF,TGTGCCAGCAGCTGGCGGGGGACCTTCACAGATACGCAGTATTTT
TRBJ1-2,-,TRBD1,TRBV5-4,CASRHSGTGKNYGYTF,TGTGCCAGCAGGCACTCCGGGACAGGAAAAAACTATGGCTACACCTTC
TRBJ1-4,-,TRBD1,TRBV15,CATSRGDRGQSEKLFF,TGTGCCACCAGCAGAGGGGACAGGGGGCAAAGTGAAAAACTGTTTTTT
TRBJ1-3,-,-,TRBV28,CASRGRTAGNTIYF,TGTGCCAGCAGGGGCCGGACGGCAGGAAACACCATATATTTT